This passage covers 11 T cell receptor beta chains from one sample sequenced in a study of T cell repertoires in cytomegalovirus infection. No antigens are known for them. TCRdb ran MiXCR on the reads and lists one entry per CDR3 protein. Among roughly 54,000 distinct CDR3 sequences listed, roughly a third were seen once. The sequenced sample consisted of PBMCs, sequenced either directly or after in vitro stimulation (not recorded which). The receptors here all came from a human donor in good health (CMV status not recorded). Some clones in this sample may be carry-over from other donors' samples.

The table lists this clonotype with a few counts. The V and J genes are TRBV19 and TRBJ2-7, with 9 nucleotides matching TRBD1. CDR1 is LNHDA and CDR2 is SQIVND in the germline V gene (reference sequence). Trimming cost V 6 bases and J 3 bases; bases outside gene matches: 6. This CDR3 is built from 14 residues. CDR3: CASSRTGELYEQYF. The CDR3 region has the DNA TGTGCCAGTAGCCGGACAGGGGAACTCTACGAGCAGTACTTC.

This clonotype appeared a few times. The V call is TRBV20-1, the J call TRBJ1-2; D call uncertain. With 1 base removed from V and 6 bases from J, the gap between germline ends came to 9 bases. CDR3 length: 12 residues. Germline assignment: CDR1 DFQATT and CDR2 SNEGSKA (reference sequence). The CDR3 reads CSARVVVDGYTF. The CDR3 DNA is TGCAGTGCTAGAGTGGTAGTGGATGGCTACACCTTC.

This sequence joins TRBV5-1 and TRBJ2-7; 11 bases map to TRBD1. After removal of 1 base from V and 5 bases from J, the junction contained 17 bases not matched to a gene. Germline V gene data show CDR1 as SGHRS and CDR2 as YFSETQ. The CDR3 has 19 amino acids. CDR3 DNA: TGCGCCAGCAGCTTGCCGAGGGGGGACAGGGGGGTTCCTATCCACGAGCAGTACTTC. This translates into CASSLPRGDRGVPIHEQYF.

The chain combines TRBV14 with TRBJ2-3; D remains unclear. The CDR3 consists of 15 residues. Trimming pared 4 bases from V and 6 bases from J, leaving 17 bases between. Germline values: CDR1 SGHDN, CDR2 FVKESK. The CDR3 nucleotides are TGTGCCAGCAGCCCATCCCGGACCGTAAGGGATACGCAGTATTTT. Its protein is CASSPSRTVRDTQYF.

This sequence joins TRBV7-2 and TRBJ2-1; D gene uncertain. This CDR3 region has 15 residues. Trimming pared 3 bases from V and 4 bases from J, leaving 13 bases between. Germline V CDR1 and CDR2: SGHTA, FQGNSA. CDR3 sequence (DNA): TGTGCCAGCAGCTTTTTGGCCCCTGAGTACAATGAGCAGTTCTTC. Encoded protein: CASSFLAPEYNEQFF.

V is TRBV2 and J is TRBJ2-5, with 14 nucleotides matching TRBD2. The CDR3 extends over 15 amino acids. Germline loops: CDR1 SNHLY, CDR2 FYNNEI. Trimming at V came to 8 bases and at J to 4 bases, leaving 6 bases not matched to a gene. The CDR3 DNA follows: TGTGCCAGCCGGACGACTAGCGGGAGGGTAGAGACCCAGTACTTC. Residues: CASRTTSGRVETQYF. Filled out from reference TRBV2 and TRBJ2-5, the complete variable domain reads EPEVTQTPSHQVTQMGQEVILRCVPISNHLYFYWYRQILGQKVEFLVSFYNNEISEKSEIFDDQFSVERPDGSNFTLKIRSTKLEDSAMYFCASRTTSGRVETQYFGPGTRLLVL.

This chain links TRBV18 with TRBJ2-1, with D tentatively TRBD1 or TRBD2 (5 bases each). Germline V CDR1 and CDR2: KGHSH, LQKENI. This CDR3 has 17 amino acids. V was cut by 5 bases and J by 8 bases, with 25 bases left in between. The chain's CDR3 is CASSNGSRDRLRDEQFF. CDR3 sequence (DNA): TGTGCCAGCTCAAATGGGAGCCGGGACCGCTTAAGGGATGAGCAGTTCTTC. Full variable domain (missing parts from reference TRBV18 and TRBJ2-1): NAGVMQNPRHLVRRRGQEARLRCSPMKGHSHVYWYRQLPEEGLKFMVYLQKENIIDESGMPKERFSAEFPKEGPSILRIQQVVRGDSAAYFCASSNGSRDRLRDEQFFGPGTRLTVL.

The genes are TRBV24-1 and TRBJ1-5; D is perhaps TRBD1 (5 bases). Germline V gene data show CDR1 as KGHDR and CDR2 as SFDVKD. The V gene lost 5 bases and the J gene lost 3 bases, with 19 bases spanning the gap. The CDR3 is 17 amino acids. The CDR3: CATSGIGRQGNNQPQHF. DNA for the CDR3: TGTGCCACCAGTGGTATAGGGAGGCAGGGTAACAATCAGCCCCAGCATTTT.

This clonotype showed up just a few times. Its ends do not fully match the called genes, so a read error is possible. This chain links TRBV7-6 with TRBJ2-1; 8 nucleotides agree with TRBD2. This CDR3 region has 15 residues. Germline CDR1 reads SGHVS; CDR2 reads FNYEAQ. DNA for the CDR3: TGTGCCAGCAGCTTAGGGCCGGGAGGGGCCCATGAACAGTTCTTC. Protein product: CASSLGPGGAHEQFF.

CDR3 amino acids: CSARGRQETNEKLFF. The CDR3 DNA is TGCAGTGCTAGAGGACGACAGGAAACTAATGAAAAACTGTTTTTT. This chain connects TRBV20-1 to TRBJ1-4, with D maybe TRBD1 (6 bases). Trimming removed 1 base at V and 1 base at J, with 10 bases between. The CDR3 has 15 amino acids. Per germline, CDR1 DFQATT and CDR2 SNEGSKA (reference sequence).

This chain joins TRBV6-9 and TRBJ2-7, with D perhaps matching TRBD2 (5 bases). Germline-derived CDR1 and CDR2 are MNHGY and SVAAGI. Deletions cut 1 base from V and 5 bases from J, with 15 bases between. This CDR3 has 15 amino acids. The CDR3 DNA reads TGTGCCAGCAGTTATTATAGGACGGGGTCCCACGAGCAGTACTTC. It is translated as CASSYYRTGSHEQYF.